The rows below give T cell receptor beta chains drawn from one sample of a study of shared T cell receptors in the human thymus. The data were produced by immunoSEQ multiplex PCR, yet TCRdb's version contains in-frame clones alone and is incomplete. This sample has around 340,000 clones, with 85% to 95% found just once. Sequences were obtained from thymocytes. These receptors were taken from a human donor. Both conserved end residues are part of each CDR3. Each record gives: clone size, V gene, D gene, J gene, CDR3 protein, CDR3 DNA. The D gene is left open where the match is weak. Where a row states a size, it is once, few, many or the class of an expanded clone; other rows omit it.

>NA|TRBV6-1|TRBD1|TRBJ1-1
CASSRGTGETEAFF
TGTGCCAGCAGTCGAGGGACAGGGGAAACTGAAGCTTTCTTT
>once|TRBV5-1|TRBD1|TRBJ2-7
CASSWGQGAIWRSYEQYF
TGCGCCAGCAGCTGGGGACAGGGGGCGATTTGGCGCTCCTACGAGCAGTACTTC
>NA|TRBV5-6|NA|TRBJ2-7
CASSLGGGSYEQYF
TGTGCCAGCAGCTTGGGGGGCGGCTCCTACGAGCAGTACTTC
>NA|TRBV21-1|NA|TRBJ2-7
CASSEDYYEQYF
TGTGCCAGCAGTGAGGACTACTACGAGCAGTACTTC
>NA|TRBV28|NA|TRBJ2-7
CASSSLKLRTLHSYEQYF
TGTGCCAGCAGTTCCTTAAAGCTCCGGACTTTGCACTCCTACGAGCAGTACTTC
>NA|TRBV7-2|NA|TRBJ2-1
CASSSPVSSYNEQFF
TGTGCCAGCAGCTCCCCGGTCAGCTCCTACAATGAGCAGTTCTTC
>NA|TRBV19|NA|TRBJ2-2
CASSIRTTGELFF
TGTGCCAGTAGTATTCGGACCACCGGGGAGCTGTTTTTT
>NA|TRBV29-1|NA|TRBJ2-1
CSVTLNEQFF
TGCAGCGTTACTCTCAATGAGCAGTTCTTC
>NA|TRBV4-2|NA|TRBJ2-7
CASSQAGARAVASYEQYF
TGTGCCAGCAGCCAGGCCGGGGCGAGAGCGGTCGCCTCCTACGAGCAGTACTTC
>NA|TRBV19|NA|TRBJ1-2
CASSMRTAERHYLYGYTF
TGTGCCAGTAGTATGCGGACGGCAGAGCGCCACTACCTCTATGGCTACACCTTC
>NA|TRBV28|TRBD2|TRBJ2-2
CASSLIPSGSPNTGELFF
TGTGCCAGCAGTTTAATCCCTAGCGGGAGTCCGAACACCGGGGAGCTGTTTTTT
>NA|TRBV6-5|TRBD2|TRBJ2-5
CASSYSASGRIETQYF
TGTGCCAGCAGTTACTCGGCTAGCGGGAGGATAGAGACCCAGTACTTC
>NA|TRBV7-2|NA|TRBJ2-3
CASSLIGGTDTQYF
TGTGCCAGCAGCTTAATTGGGGGCACAGATACGCAGTATTTT
>once|TRBV7-2|NA|TRBJ2-7
CASSSSGGPYEQYF
TGTGCCAGCAGCTCCTCGGGGGGCCCCTACGAGCAGTACTTC
>NA|TRBV15|TRBD2|TRBJ2-6
CATSGVRAAIPSGANVLTF
TGTGCCACAAGCGGGGTCCGGGCCGCGATCCCCTCTGGGGCCAACGTCCTGACTTTC
>NA|TRBV13|NA|TRBJ2-5
CASSLITGTPQETQYF
TGTGCCAGCAGCTTGATCACCGGGACTCCTCAAGAGACCCAGTACTTC